This TCR beta chain was identified in a study of human T cells and chemical hapten exposure. Study-level background: Researchers reported sensitizing a roughly 2 cm by roughly 2 cm upper inner arm skin site with 2% DPC.

This CDR3 is built from 17 residues. Per the germline V gene, CDR1 is MNHEY and CDR2 is SVGEGT. Germline trimming cut 6 bases from V and 5 bases from J; bases unmatched to any gene: 12. This clonotype occurred many times. Its antigen is as yet unknown. Sample time point: pre-sensitization, week 0. Treatment denoted: therapeutic diphenylcyclopropenone sensitization with weekly scalp DPC. Unfractionated whole blood yielded total RNA. Overall study results and limits: Expanded TCR sets contained significantly more large CDR3 similarity clusters than controls.

The study used a library that attached unique molecular identifiers to individual cDNA molecules. MiXCR was run by TCRdb on the RACE reads, yielding one entry per CDR3 protein. The sample includes some 300,000 distinct CDR3 sequences, around 5% of them seen just once. This TCR derives from a woman aged 18-29 years with alopecia areata. Some clones in this sample may be carry-over from other donors' samples. V is TRBV6-2 or TRBV6-3 and J is TRBJ1-5; 11 bases fit TRBD1. The sample in question was whole blood, obtained in connection with sensitization to the hapten diphenylcyclopropenone (DPC). In DNA, the CDR3 is TGTGCCAGCAGCTCCGGGACAGGGGGTGGCTATTATCAGCCCCAGCATTTT. Protein: CASSSGTGGGYYQPQHF.